These 22 T cell receptor beta chains came from one sample sequenced in a study of identical twins. TCRdb analysed the 5' RACE reads with MiXCR anew, one entry per CDR3 protein. This table has 690,000 or so distinct CDR3 sequences, less than 7% appearing once. Input material: naive T cells sorted from blood. The receptor source for this set is a man aged 18 to 30 in good health.

As to this clonotype: It may be a read error: a sequence one base away is much more abundant. J is TRBJ1-6 and V is TRBV3-1, with 9 nucleotides matching TRBD1. The CDR3 runs 14 residues. V lost 0 bases and J lost 13; bases outside the gene matches: 4. In germline, CDR1 is LGHDT, CDR2 YNNKEL (reference sequence). DNA for the CDR3: TGTGCCAGCAGCCAAGATCAGGACAGGGGTCCCCTCCACTTT. Translation gives CASSQDQDRGPLHF.

This clonotype occurred many times. The rearrangement uses TRBV21-1 and TRBJ2-7. TRBV21-1 is assigned pseudogene status. The CDR3 consists of 14 residues. This chain's CDR3 is CASTTCTAYYEQYV. The CDR3 nucleotides are TGTGCCAGCACTACGTGTACAGCTTACTACGAGCAGTACGTC.

This clonotype was found many times. This rearrangement joins TRBV12-3 or TRBV12-4 to TRBJ1-5; 7 positions match TRBD1. The CDR3 sequence is 17 residues long. Trimming took 1 base from V and 5 from J; bases not matched to a gene: 11. In DNA form, the CDR3 reads TGTGCCAGCAGTTTAGGGGGACCGGACAGGACCTATCAGCCCCAGCATTTT. This codes for CASSLGGPDRTYQPQHF.

The genes are TRBV5-1 and TRBJ2-7; D possibly matches TRBD1 or TRBD2 (6 bases each). Per germline, CDR1 SGHRS and CDR2 YFSETQ. The CDR3 is 15 residues long. The V end was cut by 0 bases, the J end by 3 bases, with 13 bases between. CDR3 loop: CASSLVEGEVYEQYF. In DNA form, the CDR3 reads TGCGCCAGCAGCTTGGTGGAGGGGGAAGTCTACGAGCAGTACTTC. The entire variable domain, with the rest obtained from reference TRBV5-1 and TRBJ2-7, is as follows: KAGVTQTPRYLIKTRGQQVTLSCSPISGHRSVSWYQQTPGQGLQFLFEYFSETQRNKGNFPGRFSGRQFSNSRSEMNVSTLELGDSALYLCASSLVEGEVYEQYFGPGTRLTVT.

This clonotype was counted many times. The rearrangement joins TRBV6-6 to TRBJ2-7; possibly TRBD1 for D (5 bases). Trimming shortened V by 7 bases and J by 4 bases, and 14 bases separated the two germline ends. The CDR3 totals 13 residues. Germline values: CDR1 MNHNY, CDR2 SVGAGI (reference sequence). For the CDR3, the DNA is TGTGCCAGCAACAAGCCAGGGAAGTACGAGCAGTACTTC. It codes for CASNKPGKYEQYF.

This clonotype has ten or more counts. The rearrangement links TRBV24-1 to TRBJ1-4, with D uncertain. This CDR3 has 12 residues. The ends were cut back, 3 bases at V and 4 bases at J, with 2 bases in the middle. CDR1 and CDR2 (germline): KGHDR, SFDVKD. CDR3 in amino acids: CATSDHNEKLFF. For the CDR3, the DNA is TGTGCCACCAGTGATCATAATGAAAAACTGTTTTTT.

This clonotype was detected many times. The rearrangement joins TRBV20-1 to TRBJ2-1, with 7 bases fitting TRBD2. V lost 3 bases, J lost 4 bases, and 9 bases stayed unmatched. The CDR3 runs to 15 residues. Germline CDR1 DFQATT, CDR2 SNEGSKA (reference sequence). The DNA for the CDR3 is TGCAGTGCTAGTGCCCGGGAGGTCACATACAATGAGCAGTTCTTC. Encoded protein: CSASAREVTYNEQFF.

The chain recombines TRBV12-2 with TRBJ2-7; no DNA check was done on the table's D call, TRBD1. TRBV12-2 is a listed pseudogene. The CDR3 has 15 amino acids. Here the CDR3 reads CASRGFRGSFYEQYV. CDR3 coding DNA: TGTGCAAGTCGCGGATTCAGGGGAAGCTTCTACGAGCAGTACGTC.

This rearrangement joins TRBV5-1 to TRBJ1-5, with D possibly being TRBD1 (5 bases). CDR1 and CDR2 (germline): SGHRS, YFSETQ. This CDR3 is 16 amino acids long. V was cut by 0 bases and J by 0 bases, with 10 bases left in between. Written as DNA, the CDR3 is TGCGCCAGCAGCTTGGTAGCGGGGACTAGCAATCAGCCCCAGCATTTT. As protein: CASSLVAGTSNQPQHF.

This clonotype occurred many times. The V call is TRBV29-1, the J call TRBJ2-5; 7 bases are a match to TRBD1. V trimming: 7 bases; J trimming: 3 bases; junction bases outside the gene matches: 8. This CDR3 spans 13 amino acids. CDR1 and CDR2 from the germline V gene are SQVTM and ANQGSEA. CDR3 coding DNA: TGCAGCGCAACAGGGGTTACCGAAGAGACCCAGTACTTC. It encodes CSATGVTEETQYF.

This clonotype has at least ten counts. This chain links TRBV4-2 with TRBJ2-1; 8 bases line up with TRBD1. This CDR3 comprises 14 residues. Trimming at V came to 1 base and at J to 6 bases, leaving 2 bases not matched to a gene. From germline, CDR1 is LGHNA and CDR2 YNFKEQ. This CDR3 is CASSQGTGLNEQFF. CDR3 DNA: TGTGCCAGCAGCCAAGGGACAGGGCTCAATGAGCAGTTCTTC.

This clonotype was detected ten times or more. The chain combines TRBV29-1 with TRBJ1-1, with TRBD1 as a possible D gene (5 bases). From germline, CDR1 is SQVTM and CDR2 ANQGSEA. The CDR3 covers 12 residues. Deletions cut 7 bases from V and 1 base from J, with 10 bases between. The CDR3 DNA reads as TGCAGCGGGGGGAGGGGGAACACTGAAGCTTTCTTT. It codes for CSGGRGNTEAFF.

Many counts were recorded for this clonotype. The V gene is TRBV20-1, the J gene TRBJ2-1; 11 bases are a match to TRBD2. The CDR3 loop spans 24 amino acids. CDR1 and CDR2 (germline): DFQATT, SNEGSKA (reference sequence). J gave up 1 base and V 0 bases, and 26 bases lay outside the gene matches. The CDR3 reads CSARDRKRGYSGSGRDQSYNEQFF. CDR3 DNA: TGCAGTGCTAGAGATAGGAAACGGGGCTACTCGGGTAGCGGGAGGGATCAGTCCTACAATGAGCAGTTCTTC.

This clonotype was recorded many times. The chain is built from TRBV12-3 or TRBV12-4 and TRBJ2-5; D gene ambiguous. The CDR3 contains 13 residues. Trimming pared 4 bases from V and 5 bases from J, leaving 11 bases between. CDR3 DNA sequence: TGTGCCAGCAGTTCCCGGTCCCGCGAGACCCAGTACTTC. Encoded protein: CASSSRSRETQYF.

This clonotype appeared many times. V and J are TRBV6-1 and TRBJ2-7; no clear D. Per germline, CDR1 MNHNS and CDR2 SASEGT. The CDR3 totals 12 residues. V dropped 3 bases and J dropped 3 bases, with 6 bases sitting between them. CDR3 in DNA: TGTGCCAGCAGTGATCAAGGCTACGAGCAGTACGTC. Protein sequence: CASSDQGYEQYV.

Only a few counts were recorded for this clonotype. This sequence joins TRBV7-8 and TRBJ2-7; 9 nucleotides align to TRBD2. CDR1 SGHVS and CDR2 FQNEAQ come from the germline V gene. The CDR3 is 19 residues long. The junction had 22 bases not matched to a gene; V was cut back by 4 bases and J by 6 bases. As DNA, the CDR3 is TGTGCCAGCAGCTCTGGAATAGGGGGCAGCGGGAGGCTCCTCGGCGAGCAGTACGTC. This encodes CASSSGIGGSGRLLGEQYV.

This clonotype appeared many times. This sequence joins TRBV5-6 and TRBJ2-2, with TRBD2 identical over 9 bases. V gave up 3 bases and J gave up 7 bases; unmatched junction bases: 7. The CDR3 sequence is 15 residues long. Looked up from germline, CDR1 is SGHDT and CDR2 is YYEEEE. The CDR3: CASSWPLAGVGELFF. The CDR3 DNA reads as TGTGCCAGCAGCTGGCCCTTAGCGGGAGTCGGGGAGCTGTTTTTT.

This clonotype has ten or more counts. The genes are TRBV10-3 and TRBJ2-7, with 8 bases lining up with TRBD1. Germline V gene data show CDR1 as ENHRY and CDR2 as SYGVKD. The V and J ends lost 3 bases and 3 bases, in that order; junction bases with no gene match: 7. The CDR3 has 15 amino acids. The CDR3 bases are TGTGCCATCAGTGACGTCGGGACAGGAATCTACGAGCAGTACTTC. This translates into CAISDVGTGIYEQYF.

This clonotype has a handful of counts. This rearrangement joins TRBV25-1 to TRBJ2-2, with TRBD2 identical over 13 bases. V gave up 1 base and J gave up 2 bases; unmatched junction bases: 4. The CDR3 is made up of 18 amino acids. Germline V gene sequence: CDR1 MGHDK, CDR2 SYGVNS. In nucleotides, the CDR3 is TGTGCCAGCAGTGAATTGGGGGGACTAGCGGGAAACACCGGGGAGCTGTTTTTT. Translation gives CASSELGGLAGNTGELFF.

There are many counts of this clonotype. CDR3 sequence (DNA): TGTGCCAGCAGCGTCCTCGGGGTAGACACTGAAGCTTTCTTT. It translates to CASSVLGVDTEAFF. The chain carries TRBV9 and TRBJ1-1; no definite D call. V lost 2 bases, J lost 3 bases, and 11 bases lay in between. CDR1 and CDR2 from the germline V gene are SGDLS and YYNGEE. The CDR3 is 14 residues long.

This clonotype was seen more than once but under ten times. V is TRBV3-1 and J is TRBJ2-3, with TRBD2 as a possible D gene (6 bases). The CDR3 runs to 15 residues. Germline values: CDR1 LGHDT, CDR2 YNNKEL (reference sequence). Trimming took 1 base from V and 7 from J, leaving 15 bases between them. The CDR3 DNA follows: TGTGCCAGCAGCCAAGCCGTGGGGGGAGTAAATACGCAGTATTTT. Its translation is CASSQAVGGVNTQYF.

This clonotype appeared a few times. This sequence joins TRBV27 and TRBJ1-2, with D possibly matching TRBD1 (5 bases). Germline V gene lookup returns CDR1 MNHEY and CDR2 SMNVEV (reference sequence). V was shortened by 6 bases and J by 7 bases, with 18 bases between the two germline ends. The CDR3 runs 14 residues. CDR3: CASRGTEERFGYTF. The CDR3 DNA reads TGTGCCAGCAGAGGGACCGAAGAACGGTTTGGCTACACCTTC.